This T cell receptor (beta chain) was recovered during a study of technical replicates of blood from several donors. This clone was counted a few times. CDR3 length equals 17 residues. Looked up from germline, CDR1 is LGHNA and CDR2 is YNFKEQ. V was trimmed by 0 bases and J by 8 bases, leaving 22 bases between them. TCRdb's table, derived via immunoSEQ multiplex PCR, lists solely in-frame clones and lacks some. The sample holds just over 75,000 clones, about 92% seen once. The specimen sequenced was T cells isolated from PBMCs. This chain links TRBV4-2 with TRBJ2-5; TRBD1 might be the D (6 bases). The receptor was isolated from a human donor in good health. The CDR3 region has the DNA TGTGCCAGCAGCCAAGATCACTCTAGGACAGCTCAAAACACCCAGTACTTC. Protein sequence: CASSQDHSRTAQNTQYF.